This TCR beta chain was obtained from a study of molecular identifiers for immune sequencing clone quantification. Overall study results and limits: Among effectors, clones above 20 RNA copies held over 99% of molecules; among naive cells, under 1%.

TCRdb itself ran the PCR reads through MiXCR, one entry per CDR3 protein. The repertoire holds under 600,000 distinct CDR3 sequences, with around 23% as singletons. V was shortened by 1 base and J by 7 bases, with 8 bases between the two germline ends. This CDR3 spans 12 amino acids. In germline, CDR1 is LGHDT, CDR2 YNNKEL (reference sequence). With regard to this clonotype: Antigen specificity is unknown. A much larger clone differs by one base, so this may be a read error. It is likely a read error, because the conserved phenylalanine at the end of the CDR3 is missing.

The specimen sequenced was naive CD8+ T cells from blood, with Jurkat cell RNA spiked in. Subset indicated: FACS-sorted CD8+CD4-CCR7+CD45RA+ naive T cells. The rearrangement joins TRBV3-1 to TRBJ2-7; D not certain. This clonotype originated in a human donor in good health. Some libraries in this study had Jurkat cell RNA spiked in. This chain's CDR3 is CASSQGPEEQYS. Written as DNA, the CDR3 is TGTGCCAGCAGCCAAGGCCCCGAGGAGCAGTACTCC.